Following are 14 T cell receptor beta chains from one sample sequenced in a study of T cells after yellow fever vaccination. MiXCR was run by TCRdb on the 5' RACE reads, yielding one entry per CDR3 protein. The sample contains fewer than 450,000 distinct CDR3 sequences, approximately 3.9% of which appear only once. The sequencing here drew on PBMCs, taken 5 days after the yellow fever booster vaccination. These receptors all stem from a man between 18 and 29 years old who received the YFV17D yellow fever vaccine.

The chain joins TRBV7-2 to TRBJ1-2; 8 bases match TRBD1. This CDR3 comprises 17 residues. With V trimmed by 5 bases and J by 7 bases, 18 bases remained unmatched. In germline, CDR1 is SGHTA, CDR2 FQGNSA. The CDR3 sequence is CASSPYPPTGAMGGYTF. Written as DNA, the CDR3 is TGTGCCAGCAGCCCTTACCCTCCGACAGGGGCTATGGGTGGCTACACCTTC.

This clonotype was seen a handful of times. The chain links TRBV5-1 to TRBJ2-3, with D possibly being TRBD2 (5 bases). Deletions cut 3 bases from V and 1 base from J, with 12 bases between. CDR1 is SGHRS, CDR2 YFSETQ, per germline. The length of the CDR3 is 15 residues. The CDR3 region is CASSSEGPRTDTQYF. The CDR3, as DNA: TGCGCCAGCAGCTCCGAGGGCCCACGCACAGATACGCAGTATTTT.

This clonotype was seen a few times. This rearrangement joins TRBV20-1 to TRBJ2-7; maybe TRBD2 (7 bases). Germline-derived CDR1 and CDR2 are DFQATT and SNEGSKA (reference sequence). This CDR3 is built from 13 residues. Trimming left V 6 bases short and J 4 bases short, with 16 bases between. The DNA for the CDR3 is TGCAGTGCCACAATGGCGGGGGCATACGAGCAGTACTTC. Translated, it gives CSATMAGAYEQYF.

V gene TRBV4-1 combines with J gene TRBJ2-1; D gene ambiguous. CDR3 length equals 15 residues. The V gene's germline CDR1 is MGHRA and CDR2 YSYEKL. V dropped 1 base and J dropped 7 bases, with 14 bases sitting between them. Written as DNA, the CDR3 is TGCGCCAGCAGCCAAGTAGGAGCCAGGTCAAATGAGCAGTTCTTC. Encoded protein: CASSQVGARSNEQFF.

The rearrangement links TRBV4-1 to TRBJ1-4, with no clear D. The germline CDR1 and CDR2 sequences are MGHRA and YSYEKL. V dropped 0 bases and J dropped 0 bases, with 11 bases sitting between them. The CDR3 totals 17 residues. CDR3 nucleotides: TGCGCCAGCAGCCAAGATGGCCCTCCCGCAACTAATGAAAAACTGTTTTTT. Translating it yields CASSQDGPPATNEKLFF.

V and J are TRBV12-3 or TRBV12-4 and TRBJ2-5; 11 bases fit TRBD2. The CDR3 length is 16 residues. J was trimmed by 3 bases and V by 5 bases; bases with no gene match: 8. The CDR3 DNA follows: TGTGCCAGCAGTCTCCTTAGCGGGGGGGACAAAGAGACCCAGTACTTC. This codes for CASSLLSGGDKETQYF.

The chain links TRBV12-3 or TRBV12-4 to TRBJ1-1; unclear D gene. The CDR3 extends over 14 amino acids. V was cut by 7 bases and J by 1 base, with 13 bases left in between. The CDR3 spells CASTMRAANTEAFF. The DNA for the CDR3 is TGTGCCAGCACGATGAGGGCCGCGAACACTGAAGCTTTCTTT.

The chain uses TRBV4-3 and TRBJ1-1; no reliable D call. V was cut by 0 bases and J by 5 bases, with 16 bases left in between. CDR3 length: 16 residues. Looked up from germline, CDR1 is LGHNA and CDR2 is YSLEER. CDR3: CASSQDGETSGTEAFF. Here the CDR3 DNA reads TGCGCCAGCAGCCAAGATGGGGAGACCTCGGGGACTGAAGCTTTCTTT.

The chain recombines TRBV7-2 with TRBJ2-3, with a weak D call TRBD2 (6 bases). The CDR3 consists of 15 residues. V was trimmed by 3 bases and J by 2 bases, leaving 12 bases between them. In germline, CDR1 is SGHTA, CDR2 FQGNSA. CDR3 in DNA: TGTGCCAGCAGCTTGGTGAGCGGGCTCACAGATACGCAGTATTTT. The encoded protein is CASSLVSGLTDTQYF.

Only a few counts were recorded for this clonotype. This chain joins TRBV3-1 and TRBJ1-6; possible D gene TRBD1, 5 bases. Trimming left V 1 base short and J 9 bases short, with 19 bases between. Germline V CDR1 and CDR2: LGHDT, YNNKEL (reference sequence). CDR3 length equals 17 residues. CDR3 bases: TGTGCCAGCAGCCAAGGAGGATGGGGCACGAGAGCTTCACCCCTCCACTTT. It is translated as CASSQGGWGTRASPLHF. Complete variable domain (other parts from reference TRBV3-1 and TRBJ1-6): DTAVSQTPKYLVTQMGNDKSIKCEQNLGHDTMYWYKQDSKKFLKIMFSYNNKELIINETVPNRFSPKSPDKAHLNLHINSLELGDSAVYFCASSQGGWGTRASPLHFGNGTRLTVT.

The chain recombines TRBV28 with TRBJ2-1; D gene uncertain. Trimming cost V 10 bases and J 0 bases, with 10 bases left between them. Germline CDR1 is MDHEN and CDR2 is SYDVKM. The CDR3 runs to 13 residues. CDR3 sequence: CATHPVSYNEQFF. As DNA, the CDR3 is TGTGCCACCCATCCTGTCTCCTACAATGAGCAGTTCTTC.

This clonotype was detected only a few times. The gene calls are TRBV20-1 and TRBJ1-1; possible D gene TRBD1, 5 bases. CDR1 is DFQATT, CDR2 SNEGSKA, per germline (reference sequence). The V end was cut by 0 bases, the J end by 3 bases, with 8 bases between. The CDR3 sequence is 13 residues long. The CDR3 DNA follows: TGCAGTGCTAGAGAGGCAGGGTACACTGAAGCTTTCTTT. It specifies CSAREAGYTEAFF.

At least ten counts were recorded for this clonotype. The V gene is TRBV7-2, the J gene TRBJ1-4; maybe TRBD1 (6 bases). V was clipped by 5 bases and J by 8 bases, with 18 bases between them. The CDR3 consists of 15 residues. Germline loops: CDR1 SGHTA, CDR2 FQGNSA. This CDR3 is CASSPRGWGLEKLFF. Here the CDR3 DNA reads TGTGCCAGCAGCCCTAGGGGGTGGGGGCTAGAAAAACTGTTTTTT. Filled out from reference TRBV7-2 and TRBJ1-4, the complete variable domain reads GAGVSQSPSNKVTEKGKDVELRCDPISGHTALYWYRQSLGQGLEFLIYFQGNSAPDKSGLPSDRFSAERTGGSVSTLTIQRTQQEDSAVYLCASSPRGWGLEKLFFGSGTQLSVL.

There are a few counts of this clonotype. CDR3 bases: TGTGCCAGCAGCTTACTTATTGATTGGACACCCCTCCACTTT. Protein product: CASSLLIDWTPLHF. The V call is TRBV7-9, the J call TRBJ1-6; no clear D gene. CDR1 and CDR2 from the germline V gene are SEHNR and FQNEAQ (reference sequence). V shed 2 bases and J shed 11 bases, with 13 bases lying between them. This CDR3 is 14 amino acids long.